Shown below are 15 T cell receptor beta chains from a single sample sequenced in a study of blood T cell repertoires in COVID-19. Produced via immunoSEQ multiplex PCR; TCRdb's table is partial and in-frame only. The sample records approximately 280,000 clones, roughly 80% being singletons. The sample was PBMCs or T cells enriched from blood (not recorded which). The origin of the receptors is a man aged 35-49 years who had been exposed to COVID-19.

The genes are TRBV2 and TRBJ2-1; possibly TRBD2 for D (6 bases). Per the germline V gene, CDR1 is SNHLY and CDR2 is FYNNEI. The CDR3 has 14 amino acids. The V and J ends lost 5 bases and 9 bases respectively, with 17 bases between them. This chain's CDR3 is CASSPSLAYVEQFF. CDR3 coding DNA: TGTGCCAGCAGTCCGTCACTAGCTTATGTTGAGCAGTTCTTC.

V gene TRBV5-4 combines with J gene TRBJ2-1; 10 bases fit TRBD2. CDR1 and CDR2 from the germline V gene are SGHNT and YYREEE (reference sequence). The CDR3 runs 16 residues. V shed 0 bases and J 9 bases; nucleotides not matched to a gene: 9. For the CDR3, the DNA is TGTGCCAGCAGCTTGGTGGGGGCCCTAGCGGGAGTTGAGCAGTTCTTC. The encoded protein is CASSLVGALAGVEQFF.

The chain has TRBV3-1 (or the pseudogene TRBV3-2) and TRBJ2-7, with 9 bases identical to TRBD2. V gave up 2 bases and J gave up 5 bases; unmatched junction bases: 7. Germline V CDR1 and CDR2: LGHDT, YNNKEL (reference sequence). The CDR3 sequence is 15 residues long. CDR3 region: CASSQLSGRPHEQYF. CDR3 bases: TGTGCCAGCAGCCAATTGAGCGGGAGGCCCCACGAGCAGTACTTC.

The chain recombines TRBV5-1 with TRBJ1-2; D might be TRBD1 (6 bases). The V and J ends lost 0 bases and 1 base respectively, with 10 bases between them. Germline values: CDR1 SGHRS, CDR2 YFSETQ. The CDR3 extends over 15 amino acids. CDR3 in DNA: TGCGCCAGCAGCTTGGTGGCAGGGGTTAACTATGGCTACACCTTC. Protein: CASSLVAGVNYGYTF.

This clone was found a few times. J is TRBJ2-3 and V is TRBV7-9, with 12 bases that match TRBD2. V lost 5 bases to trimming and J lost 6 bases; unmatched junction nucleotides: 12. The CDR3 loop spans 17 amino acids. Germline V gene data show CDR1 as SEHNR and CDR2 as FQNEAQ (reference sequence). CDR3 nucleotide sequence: TGTGCCAGCAGCCAACTCGGACTAGCGGGATCGGGGGATACGCAGTATTTT. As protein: CASSQLGLAGSGDTQYF.

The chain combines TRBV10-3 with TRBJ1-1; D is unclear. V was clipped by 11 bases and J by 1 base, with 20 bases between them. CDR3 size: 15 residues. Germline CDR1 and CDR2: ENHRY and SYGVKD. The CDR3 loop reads CAVREADWGNTEAFF. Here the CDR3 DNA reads TGTGCCGTAAGAGAGGCGGACTGGGGGAACACTGAAGCTTTCTTT.

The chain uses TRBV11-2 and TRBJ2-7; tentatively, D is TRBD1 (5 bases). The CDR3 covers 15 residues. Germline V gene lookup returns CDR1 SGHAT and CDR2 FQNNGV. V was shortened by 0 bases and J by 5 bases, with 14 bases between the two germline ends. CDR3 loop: CASSLDRVGANEQYF. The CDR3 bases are TGTGCCAGCAGCTTAGATCGAGTAGGGGCCAACGAGCAGTACTTC.

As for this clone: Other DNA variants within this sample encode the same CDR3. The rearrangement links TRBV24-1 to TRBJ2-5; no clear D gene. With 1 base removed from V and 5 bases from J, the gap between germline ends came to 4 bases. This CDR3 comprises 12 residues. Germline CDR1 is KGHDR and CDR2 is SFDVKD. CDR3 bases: TGTGCCACCAGTGATTTCAGGGAGACCCAGTACTTC. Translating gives CATSDFRETQYF.

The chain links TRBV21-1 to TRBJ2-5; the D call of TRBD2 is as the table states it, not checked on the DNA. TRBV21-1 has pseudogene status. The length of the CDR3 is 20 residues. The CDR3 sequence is CASSKGVWGGPDPQGVTQYF. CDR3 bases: TGTGCCAGCAGCAAAGGAGTATGGGGAGGGCCAGACCCCCAAGGAGTGACCCAGTACTTC.

The CDR3, as DNA: TGTGCCAGCCATCGTGGACTCTCGAGCACAGATACGCAGTATTTT. It specifies CASHRGLSSTDTQYF. The chain employs TRBV5-6 and TRBJ2-3, with a tentative D call TRBD2 (5 bases). V was clipped by 7 bases and J by 0 bases, with 15 bases between them. Germline V lookup: CDR1 SGHDT, CDR2 YYEEEE. This CDR3 has 15 residues.

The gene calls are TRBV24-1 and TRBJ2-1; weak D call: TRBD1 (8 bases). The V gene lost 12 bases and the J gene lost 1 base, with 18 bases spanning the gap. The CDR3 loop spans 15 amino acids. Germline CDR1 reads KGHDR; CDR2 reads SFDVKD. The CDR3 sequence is CAAGGGSNSYNEQFF. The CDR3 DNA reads TGTGCCGCAGGGGGCGGGAGTAATTCCTACAATGAGCAGTTCTTC.

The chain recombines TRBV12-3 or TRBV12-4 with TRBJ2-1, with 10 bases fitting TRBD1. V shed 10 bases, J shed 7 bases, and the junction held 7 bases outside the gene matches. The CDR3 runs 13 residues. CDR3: CATRQGAGNEQFF. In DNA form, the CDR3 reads TGTGCCACCCGACAGGGGGCCGGGAATGAGCAGTTCTTC.

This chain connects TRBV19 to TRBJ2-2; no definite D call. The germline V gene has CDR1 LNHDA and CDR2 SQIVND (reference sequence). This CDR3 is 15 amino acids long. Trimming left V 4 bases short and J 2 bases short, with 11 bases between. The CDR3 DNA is TGTGCCAGTAGTACCCCCATTTCCAACACCGGGGAGCTGTTTTTT. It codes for CASSTPISNTGELFF.

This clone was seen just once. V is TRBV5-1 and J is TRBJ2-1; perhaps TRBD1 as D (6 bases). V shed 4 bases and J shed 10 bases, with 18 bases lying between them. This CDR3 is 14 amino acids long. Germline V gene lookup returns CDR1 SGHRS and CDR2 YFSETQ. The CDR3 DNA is TGCGCCAGCAGCCCGACAGGACCTCAGGGGGAGCAGTTCTTC. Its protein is CASSPTGPQGEQFF.

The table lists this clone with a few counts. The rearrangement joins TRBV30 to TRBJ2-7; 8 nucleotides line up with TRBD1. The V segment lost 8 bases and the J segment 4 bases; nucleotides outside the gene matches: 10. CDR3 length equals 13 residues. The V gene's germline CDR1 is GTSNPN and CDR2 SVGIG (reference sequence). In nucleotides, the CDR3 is TGTGCCGGTGGGACAGGCGTTTCGTACGAGCAGTACTTC. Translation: CAGGTGVSYEQYF.